Listed here are 30 T cell receptor beta chains from one sample, sequenced in a study of cytomegalovirus exposure and HLA in healthy donors. This table comes from immunoSEQ multiplex PCR, and its TCRdb copy is limited to in-frame clones, with some not included. This table has under 300,000 clones, 70% to 90% appearing once. The sample was PBMCs. These receptor sequences come from a woman aged 25 to 39 in good health and CMV-seropositive.

This rearrangement joins TRBV5-6 to TRBJ1-2; TRBD1 aligns across 8 bases. Germline CDR1 and CDR2: SGHDT and YYEEEE. V lost 2 bases and J lost 5; bases outside the gene matches: 5. The CDR3 runs 14 residues. In DNA, the CDR3 is TGTGCCAGCAGCTTAGGGCAGGGGGCGTATGGCTACACCTTC. Translation: CASSLGQGAYGYTF. Together with reference TRBV5-6 and TRBJ1-2, the CDR3 gives the full variable domain: DAGVTQSPTHLIKTRGQQVTLRCSPKSGHDTVSWYQQALGQGPQFIFQYYEEEERQRGNFPDRFSGHQFPNYSSELNVNALLLGDSALYLCASSLGQGAYGYTFGSGTRLTVV.

V gene TRBV5-6 combines with J gene TRBJ1-1; 8 bases match TRBD1. The germline V gene has CDR1 SGHDT and CDR2 YYEEEE. The CDR3 is 16 residues long. V dropped 2 bases and J dropped 0; count of bases not matched to a gene: 6. DNA for the CDR3: TGTGCCAGCAGCTTCGGGACAGGTAATATGAACACTGAAGCTTTCTTT. Its translation: CASSFGTGNMNTEAFF. The entire variable domain, with the rest obtained from reference TRBV5-6 and TRBJ1-1, is as follows: DAGVTQSPTHLIKTRGQQVTLRCSPKSGHDTVSWYQQALGQGPQFIFQYYEEEERQRGNFPDRFSGHQFPNYSSELNVNALLLGDSALYLCASSFGTGNMNTEAFFGQGTRLTVV.

The chain recombines TRBV5-1 with TRBJ2-3, with TRBD2 identical over 12 bases. J lost 2 bases, V lost 0 bases, and 4 bases had no gene match. CDR1 and CDR2 (germline): SGHRS, YFSETQ. The CDR3 has 17 amino acids. As DNA, the CDR3 is TGCGCCAGCAGCTTGGGGACTAGCGGGGCCCACACAGATACGCAGTATTTT. Protein sequence: CASSLGTSGAHTDTQYF.

The genes are TRBV19 and TRBJ1-2; unclear D gene. The CDR3 has 16 amino acids. Germline values: CDR1 LNHDA, CDR2 SQIVND (reference sequence). V lost 3 bases and J lost 3, with 17 bases in between. Written as DNA, the CDR3 is TGTGCCAGTAGTATTTTGTCGGAGGGCCCCTACTATGGCTACACCTTC. Its protein product is CASSILSEGPYYGYTF.

This sequence joins TRBV7-2 and TRBJ1-4; D not resolved. This CDR3 region has 15 residues. Germline assignment: CDR1 SGHTA and CDR2 FQGNSA. V lost 1 base, J lost 0 bases, and 6 bases lay in between. Here the CDR3 reads CASSLVRATNEKLFF. The CDR3 coding sequence is TGTGCCAGCAGCTTAGTACGGGCAACTAATGAAAAACTGTTTTTT. Filled out from reference TRBV7-2 and TRBJ1-4, the complete variable domain reads GAGVSQSPSNKVTEKGKDVELRCDPISGHTALYWYRQSLGQGLEFLIYFQGNSAPDKSGLPSDRFSAERTGGSVSTLTIQRTQQEDSAVYLCASSLVRATNEKLFFGSGTQLSVL.

J is TRBJ2-2 and V is TRBV27, with 7 nucleotides matching TRBD2. The CDR3 length is 18 residues. V dropped 6 bases and J dropped 1; count of bases not matched to a gene: 14. Per the germline V gene, CDR1 is MNHEY and CDR2 is SMNVEV (reference sequence). CDR3 in amino acids: CASRPNPPTSWNTGELFF. CDR3 DNA: TGTGCCAGCAGGCCAAACCCTCCGACTAGCTGGAACACCGGGGAGCTGTTTTTT.

J is TRBJ2-1 and V is TRBV5-1, with 10 bases fitting TRBD2. In germline, CDR1 is SGHRS, CDR2 YFSETQ. After removal of 4 bases from V and 7 bases from J, the junction contained 11 bases not matched to a gene. This CDR3 comprises 16 residues. The CDR3 spells CASSQEASGSWNEQFF. The CDR3 coding sequence is TGCGCCAGCAGCCAGGAGGCTAGCGGGAGCTGGAATGAGCAGTTCTTC.

The V and J genes are TRBV27 and TRBJ2-2, with D perhaps matching TRBD2 (5 bases). V was trimmed by 2 bases and J by 4 bases, leaving 11 bases between them. CDR3 length: 15 residues. Per germline, CDR1 MNHEY and CDR2 SMNVEV (reference sequence). CDR3 DNA sequence: TGTGCCAGCAGTTTAACCGGGATCGTCACCGGGGAGCTGTTTTTT. This encodes CASSLTGIVTGELFF.

J is TRBJ1-1 and V is TRBV11-3; weak D call: TRBD1 (6 bases). The germline gives CDR1 SGHNT, CDR2 YENEEA. This CDR3 contains 15 residues. Trimming removed 5 bases from V and 0 bases from J, with 13 bases in between. The CDR3 nucleotides read TGTGCCAGCAGCCCCCACCGGACAGTGAACACTGAAGCTTTCTTT. This translates into CASSPHRTVNTEAFF.

The chain links TRBV9 to TRBJ2-1; unclear D gene. The CDR3 consists of 13 residues. V gave up 3 bases and J gave up 9 bases, with 13 bases separating them. Germline V lookup: CDR1 SGDLS, CDR2 YYNGEE. CDR3 region: CASSDFYHGEQFF. DNA of the CDR3: TGTGCCAGCAGCGACTTCTATCACGGTGAGCAGTTCTTC.

This chain uses TRBV29-1 with TRBJ1-2, with D perhaps TRBD1 (5 bases). Germline CDR1 SQVTM, CDR2 ANQGSEA. This CDR3 region has 12 residues. V lost 5 bases and J 8 bases, leaving 15 bases between the germline ends. This CDR3 reads CSVSDGGRGYTF. CDR3 sequence (DNA): TGCAGCGTTTCGGACGGGGGTCGCGGCTACACCTTC.

The rearrangement uses TRBV5-1 and TRBJ2-7; 7 positions agree with TRBD1. V was clipped by 3 bases and J by 2 bases; unmatched bases: 2. This CDR3 is 13 amino acids long. CDR1 is SGHRS and CDR2 is YFSETQ in the germline V gene. The CDR3 sequence is CASSYGQAYEQYF. The CDR3 nucleotides are TGCGCCAGCAGCTACGGACAGGCCTACGAGCAGTACTTC.

V usage is TRBV27 and J usage is TRBJ2-7, with TRBD2 matching over 7 bases. Germline lookup yields CDR1 MNHEY and CDR2 SMNVEV (reference sequence). J was trimmed by 9 bases and V by 5 bases; bases with no gene match: 16. The CDR3 extends over 15 amino acids. This CDR3 is CASSPTSGLAAPQYF. The CDR3 DNA reads as TGTGCCAGCAGTCCAACTTCAGGTCTAGCGGCCCCGCAGTACTTC.

The V call is TRBV29-1, the J call TRBJ1-2; tentative D call: TRBD1 (5 bases). Trimming removed 4 bases at V and 7 bases at J, with 16 bases between. The germline V gene has CDR1 SQVTM and CDR2 ANQGSEA. CDR3 size: 13 residues. CDR3 bases: TGCAGCGTTGCGGGAGGGGAGTTGGGTGGCTACACCTTC. This encodes CSVAGGELGGYTF. Full variable domain (outside the CDR3, taken from reference TRBV29-1 and TRBJ1-2): SAVISQKPSRDICQRGTSLTIQCQVDSQVTMMFWYRQQPGQSLTLIATANQGSEATYESGFVIDKFPISRPNLTFSTLTVSNMSPEDSSIYLCSVAGGELGGYTFGSGTRLTVV.

The V call is TRBV7-9, the J call TRBJ2-4, with 9 nucleotides matching TRBD1. Germline V gene lookup returns CDR1 SEHNR and CDR2 FQNEAQ (reference sequence). This CDR3 contains 15 residues. The V segment lost 5 bases and the J segment 0 bases; nucleotides outside the gene matches: 2. The CDR3: CASSGTGLAKNIQYF. CDR3 nucleotides: TGTGCCAGCAGCGGGACAGGGTTAGCCAAAAACATTCAGTACTTC.

V and J are TRBV7-8 and TRBJ1-5, with 7 nucleotides matching TRBD1. CDR3 size: 15 residues. The germline V gene has CDR1 SGHVS and CDR2 FQNEAQ. The junction had 6 bases not matched to a gene; V was cut back by 0 bases and J by 7 bases. The CDR3 here is CASSLALRQGQPQHF. The CDR3 bases are TGTGCCAGCAGCTTAGCGCTCCGACAGGGACAGCCCCAGCATTTT.

This rearrangement joins TRBV5-1 to TRBJ1-5; the D is unclear. Germline CDR1 and CDR2: SGHRS and YFSETQ. This CDR3 contains 14 residues. The V and J ends lost 0 bases and 4 bases respectively, with 8 bases between them. This CDR3 reads CASSLEPVNQPQHF. The CDR3 DNA is TGCGCCAGCAGCTTGGAACCGGTTAATCAGCCCCAGCATTTT.

The chain is built from TRBV28 and TRBJ2-1, with a possible D match to TRBD1 (6 bases). Trimming stripped 6 bases from V and 0 bases from J, with 18 bases between. Per germline, CDR1 MDHEN and CDR2 SYDVKM. The CDR3 spans 17 residues. The DNA for the CDR3 is TGTGCCAGCAGCCAACGGACAGCCCCTAGCTCCTACAATGAGCAGTTCTTC. This gives the protein CASSQRTAPSSYNEQFF.

A word on this clone: Here the CDR3 omits its conserved ending phenylalanine or tryptophan, so a read error is the likely source. Because the CDR3's place on the DNA is in doubt, the DNA is left out and the CDR3 is given as listed by TCRdb. The rearrangement joins TRBV4-2 to TRBJ1-1; TRBD1, the D gene given by the table, was not confirmed from the DNA. The CDR3 contains 12 residues when both ends are counted. From germline, CDR1 is LGHNA and CDR2 YNFKEQ. CDR3 residues: CASSQEYGESRG.

This chain links TRBV5-1 with TRBJ1-3; 8 positions agree with TRBD1. Per the germline V gene, CDR1 is SGHRS and CDR2 is YFSETQ. The CDR3 sequence is 16 residues long. The junction had 7 bases not matched to a gene; V was cut back by 0 bases and J by 5 bases. CDR3 nucleotide sequence: TGCGCCAGCAGCTTGGAAGGGACAGGAGGAAGAAACACCATATATTTT. Protein: CASSLEGTGGRNTIYF.

The J gene is TRBJ1-3, the V gene TRBV9; D might be TRBD1 (6 bases). Germline V lookup: CDR1 SGDLS, CDR2 YYNGEE. This CDR3 comprises 19 residues. V shed 3 bases and J shed 4 bases, with 26 bases lying between them. Written as DNA, the CDR3 is TGTGCCAGCAGCGCCCGACTGAGGGGGGGGGAAGGTTACGGAAACACCATATATTTT. Its translation: CASSARLRGGEGYGNTIYF.

The CDR3: CASSLENGYSYEQYF. The CDR3 bases are TGTGCCAGCAGCTTAGAAAACGGGTACTCCTACGAGCAGTACTTC. This sequence joins TRBV11-2 and TRBJ2-7; D is unresolved. The germline gives CDR1 SGHAT, CDR2 FQNNGV. The CDR3 runs 15 residues. The V and J ends lost 0 bases and 0 bases respectively, with 9 bases between them.

This chain joins TRBV9 and TRBJ2-5; D is possibly TRBD1 (6 bases). The CDR3 extends over 14 amino acids. V gave up 3 bases and J gave up 2 bases, with 11 bases separating them. Germline values: CDR1 SGDLS, CDR2 YYNGEE. The DNA for the CDR3 is TGTGCCAGCAGCGCTATGGGGACACAAGAGACCCAGTACTTC. Translated, it gives CASSAMGTQETQYF.

The chain links TRBV30 to TRBJ2-1, with 7 bases matching TRBD2. V was clipped by 2 bases and J by 5 bases; unmatched bases: 3. CDR3 size: 13 residues. Germline values: CDR1 GTSNPN, CDR2 SVGIG (reference sequence). Here the CDR3 reads CAWSKRDDNEQFF. DNA for the CDR3: TGTGCCTGGAGTAAGCGGGACGACAATGAGCAGTTCTTC.

The chain recombines TRBV7-2 with TRBJ2-2; TRBD2 agrees at 7 bases. The CDR3 is 14 amino acids. With V trimmed by 5 bases and J by 8 bases, 8 bases remained unmatched. Germline CDR1 reads SGHTA; CDR2 reads FQGNSA. The CDR3 DNA follows: TGTGCCAGCAGCGTAGGACTAGGCGTTGGGGAGCTGTTTTTT. It encodes CASSVGLGVGELFF.

This clone was picked up a small number of times. V gene TRBV27 combines with J gene TRBJ1-5; D perhaps matches TRBD1 (6 bases). The CDR3 extends over 13 amino acids. Germline V gives CDR1 MNHEY, CDR2 SMNVEV (reference sequence). V lost 2 bases and J lost 5, with 7 bases in between. CDR3 sequence: CASSLHRDQPQHF. The CDR3 DNA reads as TGTGCCAGCAGTTTACACAGGGATCAGCCCCAGCATTTT.

The V gene is TRBV9, the J gene TRBJ2-5; 8 bases match TRBD2. The V segment lost 4 bases and the J segment 4 bases; nucleotides outside the gene matches: 6. Germline V lookup: CDR1 SGDLS, CDR2 YYNGEE. The CDR3 covers 14 residues. In DNA, the CDR3 is TGTGCCAGCAGCACCCGTGGACTAGCAGAGACCCAGTACTTC. Residues: CASSTRGLAETQYF. Full variable domain (outside the CDR3, taken from reference TRBV9 and TRBJ2-5): DSGVTQTPKHLITATGQRVTLRCSPRSGDLSVYWYQQSLDQGLQFLIQYYNGEERAKGNILERFSAQQFPDLHSELNLSSLELGDSALYFCASSTRGLAETQYFGPGTRLLVL.

The genes are TRBV9 and TRBJ1-4, with 11 bases identical to TRBD1. Trimming cost V 4 bases and J 7 bases; bases outside gene matches: 6. The CDR3 loop spans 15 amino acids. Germline V gives CDR1 SGDLS, CDR2 YYNGEE. For the CDR3, the DNA is TGTGCCAGCAGCAGGGGACAGGGGGATGGTGAAAAACTGTTTTTT. It specifies CASSRGQGDGEKLFF.

This clone has only a few counts. The chain uses TRBV6-6 and TRBJ2-7, with TRBD1 matching over 8 bases. CDR3 length: 15 amino acids. In germline, CDR1 is MNHNY, CDR2 SVGAGI (reference sequence). J gave up 4 bases and V 0 bases, and 5 bases lay outside the gene matches. The CDR3 DNA sequence: TGTGCCAGCAGTTACTCGATACGACAGGGGTACGAGCAGTACTTC. This translates into CASSYSIRQGYEQYF.

This chain joins TRBV11-2 and TRBJ1-1; 8 bases line up with TRBD1. Germline V gives CDR1 SGHAT, CDR2 FQNNGV. This CDR3 contains 15 residues. The J segment lost 5 bases and the V segment lost 5 bases, leaving 10 bases of the junction unmatched. CDR3 bases: TGTGCCAGCAGCCATACAGGGGGGGAGGGGACTGAAGCTTTCTTT. Encoded protein: CASSHTGGEGTEAFF.